These 25 T cell receptor beta chains share one sample of origin, sequenced in a study of shared clonotypes between healthy human individuals. Some clones are missing from TCRdb's copy, which holds only in-frame ones; the method was immunoSEQ multiplex PCR. The profile shows millions of clones, about 92% of them singletons. Input material: naive CD4+ T cells sorted from blood. Subset: CD45RA+ positively selected. The receptors stem from a man between 18 and 35 years old in good health.

The chain has TRBV6-5 and TRBJ2-2; D is possibly TRBD1 (6 bases). This CDR3 is built from 14 residues. Per germline, CDR1 MNHEY and CDR2 SVGAGI. Trimming left V 8 bases short and J 4 bases short, with 14 bases between. This CDR3 is CASGRAGVTGELFF. The DNA for the CDR3 is TGTGCCAGCGGACGGGCAGGGGTCACCGGGGAGCTGTTTTTT.

The chain links TRBV6-5 to TRBJ2-1; tentative D call: TRBD2 (6 bases). The CDR3 totals 15 residues. Germline values: CDR1 MNHEY, CDR2 SVGAGI. V was cut by 6 bases and J by 2 bases, with 14 bases left in between. The CDR3 coding sequence is TGTGCCAGCAGCAGACTACTAGCTGCCTACAATGAGCAGTTCTTC. This translates into CASSRLLAAYNEQFF.

The chain joins TRBV5-4 to TRBJ2-2; D remains ambiguous. The CDR3 is made up of 15 amino acids. Germline V CDR1 and CDR2: SGHNT, YYREEE (reference sequence). Deletions cut 0 bases from V and 0 bases from J, with 6 bases between. The CDR3 DNA reads TGTGCCAGCAGCTTGGCGACGGCGAACACCGGGGAGCTGTTTTTT. Translating it yields CASSLATANTGELFF.

V gene TRBV10-1 combines with J gene TRBJ2-5; the D gene is possibly TRBD2 (5 bases). Trimming stripped 6 bases from V and 4 bases from J, with 12 bases between. CDR1 and CDR2 (germline): WNHNN, SYGVQD (reference sequence). This CDR3 region has 13 residues. The CDR3 region is CASRPGRGETQYF. CDR3 DNA sequence: TGCGCCAGCAGACCTGGCCGGGGAGAGACCCAGTACTTC.

This chain uses TRBV6-5 with TRBJ2-7; 7 nucleotides match TRBD1. The J segment lost 2 bases and the V segment lost 2 bases, leaving 6 bases of the junction unmatched. There are 15 residues in the CDR3. Per the germline V gene, CDR1 is MNHEY and CDR2 is SVGAGI. The CDR3, as DNA: TGTGCCAGCAGTTACACCGGACAGGACGCCTACGAGCAGTACTTC. Its translation: CASSYTGQDAYEQYF.

CDR3: CASSEEVKLFF. The DNA of the CDR3 is TGTGCCAGCAGTGAAGAGGTAAAACTGTTTTTT. V gene TRBV6-1 combines with J gene TRBJ1-4; no firm D call. The V and J ends lost 1 base and 10 bases respectively, with 4 bases between them. Germline V gene lookup returns CDR1 MNHNS and CDR2 SASEGT. The CDR3 has 11 residues.

The chain uses TRBV7-9 and TRBJ2-5; maybe TRBD2 (6 bases). The germline V and J ends were trimmed by 4 bases and 4 bases, with 19 bases remaining between them. This CDR3 region has 16 residues. CDR1 is SEHNR, CDR2 FQNEAQ, per germline (reference sequence). CDR3 region: CASSSGTGALGETQYF. CDR3 DNA sequence: TGTGCCAGCAGCTCGGGGACTGGAGCTCTGGGAGAGACCCAGTACTTC.

The chain links TRBV6-4 to TRBJ2-1, with 9 bases matching TRBD1. The junction had 7 bases not matched to a gene; V was cut back by 5 bases and J by 8 bases. CDR3 size: 14 residues. Germline V gene sequence: CDR1 MRHNA, CDR2 SNTAGT. The CDR3 DNA follows: TGTGCCAGCAGTCGGACAGGGGTGTACCATGAGCAGTTCTTC. Its translation is CASSRTGVYHEQFF.

A word on this clone: This sample includes further DNA sequences coding for the same CDR3. This sequence joins TRBV5-1 and TRBJ1-2; D is unresolved. From germline, CDR1 is SGHRS and CDR2 YFSETQ. With 0 bases removed from V and 2 bases from J, the gap between germline ends came to 8 bases. This CDR3 region has 14 residues. Here the CDR3 reads CASSLASENYGYTF. Here the CDR3 DNA reads TGCGCCAGCAGCTTGGCCTCAGAGAACTATGGCTACACCTTC.

About this clone itself: A read error may account for a junction end that differs from germline. The chain carries TRBV7-7 and TRBJ2-5; 9 bases line up with TRBD1. The CDR3 loop spans 15 amino acids. Germline V gene data show CDR1 as SSHAT and CDR2 as FNYEAQ (reference sequence). In nucleotides, the CDR3 is TGTGCTAGCAGCCCCGACAGGGGGACGGTAGAGACCCAGTACTTC. This encodes CASSPDRGTVETQYF.

About this clone: Other DNA sequences in the sample encode the same CDR3. The chain is built from TRBV5-1 and TRBJ2-5; D is uncertain. Germline assignment: CDR1 SGHRS and CDR2 YFSETQ. V lost 0 bases and J lost 1, with 7 bases in between. This CDR3 comprises 14 residues. This CDR3 is CASSLVAVQETQYF. In DNA, the CDR3 is TGCGCCAGCAGCTTGGTGGCAGTCCAAGAGACCCAGTACTTC.

Remarks on this clone: This same CDR3 is encoded by further DNA sequences in the sample. The CDR3 region is CASSVQGAGTEAFF. CDR3 nucleotides: TGTGCCAGCAGTGTACAGGGAGCGGGCACTGAAGCTTTCTTT. The rearrangement joins TRBV2 to TRBJ1-1, with TRBD1 as a possible D gene (6 bases). CDR3 length equals 14 residues. Trimming shortened V by 4 bases and J by 4 bases, and 13 bases separated the two germline ends. CDR1 and CDR2 from the germline V gene are SNHLY and FYNNEI.

As for this clone: Other DNA sequences from this sample encode an identical CDR3 as well. CDR3 bases: TGTGCCAGCAGCTTAGAAGCGAACACTGAAGCTTTCTTT. It codes for CASSLEANTEAFF. The V call is TRBV7-9, the J call TRBJ1-1; no reliable D call. V dropped 1 base and J dropped 1 base, with 4 bases sitting between them. This CDR3 is built from 13 residues. Per germline, CDR1 SEHNR and CDR2 FQNEAQ (reference sequence). The complete variable domain, with remaining parts taken from reference TRBV7-9 and TRBJ1-1, reads DTGVSQNPRHKITKRGQNVTFRCDPISEHNRLYWYRQTLGQGPEFLTYFQNEAQLEKSRLLSDRFSAERPKGSFSTLEIQRTEQGDSAMYLCASSLEANTEAFFGQGTRLTVV.

This clone occurred a few times. V gene TRBV5-1 combines with J gene TRBJ1-2; D is uncertain. This CDR3 contains 13 residues. Deletions cut 0 bases from V and 7 bases from J, with 10 bases between. The germline CDR1 and CDR2 sequences are SGHRS and YFSETQ. The CDR3 is CASSLVATSGYTF. CDR3 DNA sequence: TGCGCCAGCAGCTTGGTTGCCACTTCTGGCTACACCTTC.

The gene calls are TRBV4-3 and TRBJ2-1; D may be TRBD2 (6 bases). Trimming removed 3 bases at V and 0 bases at J, with 21 bases between. The germline V gene encodes CDR1 LGHNA and CDR2 YSLEER. CDR3 length: 19 amino acids. The CDR3 protein is CASSQRSSGEWSSYNEQFF. In DNA, the CDR3 is TGCGCCAGCAGCCAGCGGAGTTCGGGGGAGTGGAGCTCCTACAATGAGCAGTTCTTC.

The rearrangement links TRBV30 to TRBJ2-7; the match to TRBD2 covers 8 bases. V was clipped by 5 bases and J by 5 bases; unmatched bases: 8. The CDR3 spans 13 residues. Germline V gene sequence: CDR1 GTSNPN, CDR2 SVGIG (reference sequence). The DNA of the CDR3 is TGTGCCTGGGGAAGCGGGAGATTTCACGAGCAGTACTTC. The encoded protein is CAWGSGRFHEQYF.

V and J are TRBV4-1 and TRBJ1-2, with D unresolved. There are 15 residues in the CDR3. Germline CDR1 MGHRA, CDR2 YSYEKL. V lost 2 bases and J 3 bases, leaving 13 bases between the germline ends. The CDR3 protein is CASSQTHRNHYGYTF. The CDR3 region has the DNA TGCGCCAGCAGCCAAACTCACCGGAACCACTATGGCTACACCTTC.

The chain recombines TRBV5-4 with TRBJ1-1; no reliable D call. V lost 0 bases to trimming and J lost 7 bases, with 7 bases between them. The length of the CDR3 is 12 residues. Germline V gives CDR1 SGHNT, CDR2 YYREEE (reference sequence). CDR3 DNA sequence: TGTGCCAGCAGCTTGGGATCCCATGAAGCTTTCTTT. This gives the protein CASSLGSHEAFF.

This chain connects TRBV6-5 to TRBJ2-5; tentative D call: TRBD2 (5 bases). V lost 6 bases and J lost 5, with 19 bases in between. CDR1 is MNHEY and CDR2 is SVGAGI in the germline V gene. The CDR3 totals 15 residues. The CDR3 spells CASSRDTRAGETQYF. CDR3 in DNA: TGTGCCAGCAGCCGCGATACTAGGGCCGGGGAGACCCAGTACTTC.

The rearrangement joins TRBV4-1 to TRBJ2-7, with D tentatively TRBD1 (5 bases). With 0 bases removed from V and 3 bases from J, the gap between germline ends came to 9 bases. This CDR3 is 14 amino acids long. Germline-derived CDR1 and CDR2 are MGHRA and YSYEKL. CDR3 amino acids: CASSQDITGYEQYF. The CDR3, as DNA: TGCGCCAGCAGCCAAGATATCACAGGCTACGAGCAGTACTTC.

The J gene is TRBJ2-4, the V gene TRBV2, with TRBD1 matching over 8 bases. The CDR3 has 15 residues. Germline V lookup: CDR1 SNHLY, CDR2 FYNNEI. Unmatched junction bases numbered 10, after V lost 5 bases and J lost 7 bases. The CDR3 DNA follows: TGTGCCAGCAGTAGTGTCTCCGGACAGGGCAACATTCAGTACTTC. It translates to CASSSVSGQGNIQYF.

The rearrangement uses TRBV6-5 and TRBJ2-7; D is ambiguous. Germline V gene data show CDR1 as MNHEY and CDR2 as SVGAGI. The CDR3 spans 15 residues. Trimming took 2 bases from V and 2 from J, leaving 13 bases between them. The CDR3 DNA is TGTGCCAGCAGTTACGATGGCAGGTCACCCTACGAGCAGTACTTC. As protein: CASSYDGRSPYEQYF.

The chain couples TRBV6-5 to TRBJ2-5, with 8 positions matching TRBD1. Germline CDR1 and CDR2: MNHEY and SVGAGI. V was clipped by 6 bases and J by 2 bases; unmatched bases: 2. CDR3 length: 13 residues. The CDR3 is CASSRGRQETQYF. CDR3 sequence (DNA): TGTGCCAGCAGCAGGGGGCGACAAGAGACCCAGTACTTC.

J is TRBJ2-2 and V is TRBV9; D call uncertain. This CDR3 is 17 amino acids long. V shed 0 bases and J shed 0 bases, with 12 bases lying between them. The germline V gene encodes CDR1 SGDLS and CDR2 YYNGEE. The CDR3: CASSVDFGRSNTGELFF. The CDR3 coding sequence is TGTGCCAGCAGCGTAGATTTCGGACGCTCGAACACCGGGGAGCTGTTTTTT.

This chain uses TRBV7-6 with TRBJ2-5; the match to TRBD2 covers 7 bases. The CDR3 has 15 amino acids. CDR1 SGHVS and CDR2 FNYEAQ come from the germline V gene. Trimming removed 4 bases from V and 7 bases from J; junction bases left unmatched: 12. CDR3 residues: CASSSAGTNGWTQYF. The CDR3 DNA sequence: TGTGCCAGCAGCTCCGCAGGGACTAATGGTTGGACCCAGTACTTC.